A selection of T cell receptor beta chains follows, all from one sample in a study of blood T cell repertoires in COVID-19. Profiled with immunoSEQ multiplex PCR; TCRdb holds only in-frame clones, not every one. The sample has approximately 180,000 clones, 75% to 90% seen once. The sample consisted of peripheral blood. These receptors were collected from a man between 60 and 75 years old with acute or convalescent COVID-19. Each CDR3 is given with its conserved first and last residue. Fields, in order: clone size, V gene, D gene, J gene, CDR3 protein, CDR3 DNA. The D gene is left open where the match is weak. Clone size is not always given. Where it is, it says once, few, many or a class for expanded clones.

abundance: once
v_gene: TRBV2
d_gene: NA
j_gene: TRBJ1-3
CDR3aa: CASSDVRVNTIYF
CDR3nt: TGTGCCAGCAGTGACGTCAGGGTAAACACCATATATTTT

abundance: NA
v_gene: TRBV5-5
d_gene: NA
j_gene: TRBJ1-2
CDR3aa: CASSFGRQSHGYTF
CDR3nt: TGTGCCAGCAGCTTTGGTCGTCAGTCCCATGGCTACACCTTC

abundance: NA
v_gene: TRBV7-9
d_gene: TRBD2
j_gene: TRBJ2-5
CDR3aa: CASSPRTSGREEPQYF
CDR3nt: TGTGCCAGCAGCCCCAGGACTAGCGGGAGGGAAGAGCCCCAGTACTTC

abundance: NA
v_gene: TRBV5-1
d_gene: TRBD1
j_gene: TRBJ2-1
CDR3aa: CASSPRGPTNEQFF
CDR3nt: TGCGCCAGCAGTCCCAGGGGGCCCACCAATGAGCAGTTCTTC

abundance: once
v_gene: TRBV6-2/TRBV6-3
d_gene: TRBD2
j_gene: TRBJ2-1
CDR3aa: CASSGTSPLTYNEQFF
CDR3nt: TGTGCCAGCAGTGGGACTAGCCCCCTCACTTACAATGAGCAGTTCTTC

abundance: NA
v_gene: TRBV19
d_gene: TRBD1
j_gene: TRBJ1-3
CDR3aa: CASSADRGRNTIYF
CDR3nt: TGTGCCAGTAGTGCCGACAGGGGCAGGAACACCATATATTTT

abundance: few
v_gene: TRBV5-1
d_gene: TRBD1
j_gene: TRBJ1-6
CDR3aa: CASSSRTGNYNSPLHF
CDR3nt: TGCGCCAGCAGCTCCCGGACAGGGAACTATAATTCACCCCTCCACTTT

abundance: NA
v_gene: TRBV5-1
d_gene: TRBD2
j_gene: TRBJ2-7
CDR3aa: CASSLKAGGPQYEQYF
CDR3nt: TGCGCCAGCAGCTTAAAAGCGGGAGGCCCACAATACGAGCAGTACTTC

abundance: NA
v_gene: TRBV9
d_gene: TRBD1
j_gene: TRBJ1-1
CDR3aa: CASRDRGNTEAFF
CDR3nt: TGTGCCAGCAGGGACAGGGGGAACACTGAAGCTTTCTTT

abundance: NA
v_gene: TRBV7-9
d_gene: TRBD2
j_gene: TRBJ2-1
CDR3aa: CASSSGLESEQFF
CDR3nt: TGTGCCAGCAGCTCGGGACTAGAAAGTGAGCAGTTCTTC

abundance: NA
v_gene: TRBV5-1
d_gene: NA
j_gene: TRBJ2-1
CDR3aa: CASTPSGGTYNEQFF
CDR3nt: TGCGCCAGCACCCCCTCAGGGGGGACCTACAATGAGCAGTTCTTC

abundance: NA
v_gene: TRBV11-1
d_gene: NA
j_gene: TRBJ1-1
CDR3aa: CASSSRHRTNTEAFF
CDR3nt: TGTGCCAGCAGCTCGAGACACCGTACGAACACTGAAGCTTTCTTT